The source of this T cell receptor (beta chain) is a study of cytomegalovirus exposure and HLA in healthy donors. Study in general: Early release data held roughly 90 million unique TCRs from HLA-typed donors. Findings of the study overall: In vitro data verified a few CMV-associated chains as specific for CMV antigens. A later analysis, which compared TCR beta chains of equal frequency, found the HLA-associated ones more clonally expanded.

PCR was performed using 60 Vbeta and 13 Jbeta primers. This table comes from immunoSEQ multiplex PCR, and its TCRdb copy is limited to in-frame clones, with some not included. Of approximately 190,000 clones in the sample, approximately 78% were seen once. Though probably carrying unrecorded immune exposures, donors were nominally healthy at sampling. Germline CDR1 is SGHVS and CDR2 is FQNEAQ. The junction had 13 bases not matched to a gene; V was cut back by 0 bases and J by 7 bases. This CDR3 is built from 19 residues. This clone is a singleton in its sample. Its antigen is currently unknown. The specimen was PBMCs. This TCR derives from a woman under 30 in good health and CMV-seronegative. The chain has TRBV7-8 and TRBJ2-7; 15 nucleotides align to TRBD2. CDR3 amino acids: CASSLALGLAGGWSGEQYF. CDR3 bases: TGTGCCAGCAGCTTAGCCCTCGGACTAGCGGGAGGGTGGTCGGGAGAGCAGTACTTC.